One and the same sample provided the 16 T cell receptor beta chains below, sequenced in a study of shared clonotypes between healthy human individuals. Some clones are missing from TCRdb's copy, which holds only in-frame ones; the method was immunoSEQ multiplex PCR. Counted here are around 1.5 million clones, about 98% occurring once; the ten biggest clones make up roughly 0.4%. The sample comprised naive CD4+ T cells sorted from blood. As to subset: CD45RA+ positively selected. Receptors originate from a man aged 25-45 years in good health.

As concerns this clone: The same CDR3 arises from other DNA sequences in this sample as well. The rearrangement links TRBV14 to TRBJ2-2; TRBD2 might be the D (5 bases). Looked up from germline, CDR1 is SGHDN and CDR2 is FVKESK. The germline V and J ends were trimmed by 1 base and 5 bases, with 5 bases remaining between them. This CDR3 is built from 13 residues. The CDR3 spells CASSQGRTGELFF. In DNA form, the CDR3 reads TGTGCCAGCAGCCAAGGGAGGACCGGGGAGCTGTTTTTT.

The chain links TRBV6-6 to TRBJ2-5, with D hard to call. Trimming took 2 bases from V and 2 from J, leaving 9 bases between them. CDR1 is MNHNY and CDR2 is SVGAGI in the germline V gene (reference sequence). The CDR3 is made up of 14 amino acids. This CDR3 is CASSYPSGQETQYF. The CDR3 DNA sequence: TGTGCCAGCAGTTACCCAAGTGGTCAAGAGACCCAGTACTTC.

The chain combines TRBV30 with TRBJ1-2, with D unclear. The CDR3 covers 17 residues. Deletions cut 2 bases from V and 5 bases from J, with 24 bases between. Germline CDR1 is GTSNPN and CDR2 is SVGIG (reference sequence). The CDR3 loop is CAWSRTGGVFLSYGYTF. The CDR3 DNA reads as TGTGCCTGGAGTCGGACTGGTGGGGTATTCCTCTCGTATGGCTACACCTTC.

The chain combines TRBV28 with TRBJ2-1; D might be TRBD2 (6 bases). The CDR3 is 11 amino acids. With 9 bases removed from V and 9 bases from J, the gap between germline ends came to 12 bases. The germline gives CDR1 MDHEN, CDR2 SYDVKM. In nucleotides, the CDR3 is TGTGCCAGTAAGGGACTTAGTGAGCAGTTCTTC. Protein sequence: CASKGLSEQFF.

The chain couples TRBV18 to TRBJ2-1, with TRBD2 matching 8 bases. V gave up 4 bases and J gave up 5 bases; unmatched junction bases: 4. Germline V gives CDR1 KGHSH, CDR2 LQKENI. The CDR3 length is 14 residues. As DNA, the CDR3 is TGTGCCAGCTCACGGGTTAGCGGGAACAATGAGCAGTTCTTC. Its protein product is CASSRVSGNNEQFF.

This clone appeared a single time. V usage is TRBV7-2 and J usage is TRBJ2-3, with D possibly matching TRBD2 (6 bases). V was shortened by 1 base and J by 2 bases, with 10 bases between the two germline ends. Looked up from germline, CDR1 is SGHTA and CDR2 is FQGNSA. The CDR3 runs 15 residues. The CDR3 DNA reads TGTGCCAGCAGCTTAGTAGCTAGCGCCACAGATACGCAGTATTTT. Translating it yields CASSLVASATDTQYF.

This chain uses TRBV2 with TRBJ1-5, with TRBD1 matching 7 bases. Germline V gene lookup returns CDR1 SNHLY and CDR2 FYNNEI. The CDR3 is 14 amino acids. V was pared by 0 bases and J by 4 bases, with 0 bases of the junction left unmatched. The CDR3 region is CASSEAQGNQPQHF. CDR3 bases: TGTGCCAGCAGTGAAGCACAGGGGAATCAGCCCCAGCATTTT.

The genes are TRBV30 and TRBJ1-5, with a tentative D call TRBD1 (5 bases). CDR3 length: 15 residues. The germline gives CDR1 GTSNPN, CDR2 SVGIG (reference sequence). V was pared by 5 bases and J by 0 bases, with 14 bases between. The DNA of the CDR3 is TGTGCCTGGGCCGAAGGGGCCTATAGCAATCAGCCCCAGCATTTT. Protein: CAWAEGAYSNQPQHF.

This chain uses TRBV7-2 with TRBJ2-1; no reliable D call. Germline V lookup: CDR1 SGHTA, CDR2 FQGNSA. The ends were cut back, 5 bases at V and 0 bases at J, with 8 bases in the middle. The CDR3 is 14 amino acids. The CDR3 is CASSPVPSYNEQFF. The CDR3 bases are TGTGCCAGCAGCCCCGTCCCCTCCTACAATGAGCAGTTCTTC.

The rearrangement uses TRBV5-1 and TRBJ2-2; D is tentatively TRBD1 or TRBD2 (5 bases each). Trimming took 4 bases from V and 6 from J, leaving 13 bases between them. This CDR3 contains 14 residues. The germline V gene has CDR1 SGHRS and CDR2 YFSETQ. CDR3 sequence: CASSQILGAGELFF. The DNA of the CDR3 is TGCGCCAGCAGCCAGATACTAGGGGCCGGGGAGCTGTTTTTT.

The CDR3 protein is CASTYWQGQYNEQFF. The CDR3 nucleotides are TGTGCCAGCACATATTGGCAGGGGCAATACAATGAGCAGTTCTTC. This chain links TRBV6-1 with TRBJ2-1; possible D gene TRBD1, 6 bases. Germline CDR1 and CDR2: MNHNS and SASEGT. This CDR3 is 15 amino acids long. The ends were cut back, 7 bases at V and 4 bases at J, with 17 bases in the middle.

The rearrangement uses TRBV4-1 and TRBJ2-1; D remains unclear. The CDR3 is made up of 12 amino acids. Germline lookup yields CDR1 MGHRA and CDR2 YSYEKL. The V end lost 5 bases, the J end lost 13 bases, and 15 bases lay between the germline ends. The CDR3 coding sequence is TGCGCCAGCAGCTTCGGGCAGCGACAACAGTTCTTC. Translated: CASSFGQRQQFF.

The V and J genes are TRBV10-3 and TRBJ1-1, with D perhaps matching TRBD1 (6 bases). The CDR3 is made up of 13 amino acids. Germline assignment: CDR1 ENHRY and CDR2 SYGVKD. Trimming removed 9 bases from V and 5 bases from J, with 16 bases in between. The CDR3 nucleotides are TGTGCCATTTCCGACAGGCTTGGGACTGAAGCTTTCTTT. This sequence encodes CAISDRLGTEAFF.

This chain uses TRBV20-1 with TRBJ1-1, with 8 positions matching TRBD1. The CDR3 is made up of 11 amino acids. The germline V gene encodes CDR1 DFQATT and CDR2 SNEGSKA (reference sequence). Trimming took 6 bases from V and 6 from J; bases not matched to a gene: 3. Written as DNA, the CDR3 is TGCAGTGCCAAGGACAGGGCTGAAGCTTTCTTT. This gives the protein CSAKDRAEAFF.

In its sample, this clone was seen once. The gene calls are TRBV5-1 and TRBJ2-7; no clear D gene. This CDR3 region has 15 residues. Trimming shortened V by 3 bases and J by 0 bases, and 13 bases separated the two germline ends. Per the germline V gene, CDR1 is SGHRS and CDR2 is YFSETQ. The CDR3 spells CASSSTGRPSYEQYF. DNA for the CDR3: TGCGCCAGCAGCTCCACCGGCAGGCCCTCCTACGAGCAGTACTTC.

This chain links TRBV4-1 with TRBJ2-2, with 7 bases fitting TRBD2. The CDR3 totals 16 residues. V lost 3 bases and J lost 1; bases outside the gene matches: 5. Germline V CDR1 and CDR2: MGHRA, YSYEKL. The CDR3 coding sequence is TGCGCCAGCAGCCAGTACCCTAGCGGGAACACCGGGGAGCTGTTTTTT. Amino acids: CASSQYPSGNTGELFF.